The source of this T cell receptor (beta chain) is a study of T cell responses to AZD1222 COVID-19 vaccine. Study observations and caveats: Spike-specific TCR breadth and depth grew following two AZD1222 doses. The study found vaccine-associated CD4 TCRs spanning spike, dominant at 160-218 and 743-854. Clonal diversity may have been underestimated in mostly white British donors.

Notes on this clone: Its cognate antigen is unknown.

Here immunoSEQ multiplex PCR was the method, and the copy in TCRdb shows in-frame clones only, minus some. The sample gives 80,000 to 100,000 clones, roughly 85% of which show up once; 3.4% is in the top ten. Second-dose intervals near 4 or 12 weeks were combined. Trimming stripped 2 bases from V and 7 bases from J, with 14 bases between. CDR3 length equals 14 residues. CDR1 and CDR2 from the germline V gene are LNHDA and SQIVND (reference sequence). This specimen consisted of peripheral blood, obtained 28 days after the second AZD1222 dose. The TCR sequence derives from an adult who received the AZD1222 COVID-19 vaccine. The rearrangement joins TRBV19 to TRBJ1-2; no clear D gene. The CDR3 here is CASSISSGYGGYTF. CDR3 in DNA: TGTGCCAGTAGTATATCATCCGGGTACGGTGGCTACACCTTC.